These T cell receptor beta chains were read from a single sample in a study of T cell responses to AZD1222 COVID-19 vaccine. Some clones are missing from TCRdb's copy, which holds only in-frame ones; the method was immunoSEQ multiplex PCR. The table records around 92,000 clones, approximately 91% of them present only once. Sequenced material: peripheral blood, taken on day 0 of AZD1222 vaccination. The receptors originated from an adult in good health. CDR3s include the opening cysteine and the closing phenylalanine or tryptophan. The order of the fields is CDR3 DNA, CDR3 protein, V gene, CDR3 length, clone size, J gene, D gene. D genes are given only for firm matches. The size of a clone is reported for some rows only, either as once, few or many, or as a class for expanded clones.

TGTGCCAGCAGCGTTCCCCCGTCCCCGGAGACCGGGGAGCTGTTTTTT	CASSVPPSPETGELFF	TRBV9	16	-	TRBJ2-2	-
TGTGCCAGCAGTCAGGGACAGACACAAGAGACCCAGTACTTC	CASSQGQTQETQYF	TRBV6-5	14	-	TRBJ2-5	TRBD1
TGCGCCAGCAGCCAAGATCACAGGGGGCAGAATGGCTACACCTTC	CASSQDHRGQNGYTF	TRBV4-3	15	-	TRBJ1-2	TRBD1
TGCGCCAGCAGCCGGACAGGGGGCAGCTGGAATTCACCCCTCCACTTT	CASSRTGGSWNSPLHF	TRBV4-1	16	-	TRBJ1-6	TRBD1
TGTGCCAGCAGCCCCCGTTCGGGCGGGAACAATGAGCAGTTCTTC	CASSPRSGGNNEQFF	TRBV7-3	15	-	TRBJ2-1	-
TGCGCCAGCAGCCAAGGTGGGACTACCAACAATGAGCAGTTCTTC	CASSQGGTTNNEQFF	TRBV5-1	15	-	TRBJ2-1	TRBD2
TGCGCCAGCAGCTTGGAGGTAACCTCCTATGGCTACACCTTC	CASSLEVTSYGYTF	TRBV5-1	14	-	TRBJ1-2	-
TGCGCCAGCAGCTTGACGAGGGATTGGGCTGAAGCTTTCTTT	CASSLTRDWAEAFF	TRBV5-1	14	-	TRBJ1-1	-
TGTGCCAGCTCACTTCGAACAGGGTCGTCTCAGCCCCAGCATTTT	CASSLRTGSSQPQHF	TRBV18	15	-	TRBJ1-5	-
TGTGCCAGCTTCCATCCCTCCCCTGAAGCTTTCTTT	CASFHPSPEAFF	TRBV27	12	-	TRBJ1-1	-
TGTGCCAGCAGCAGTGACCGATGGGGAGAGACCCAGTACTTC	CASSSDRWGETQYF	TRBV7-3	14	once	TRBJ2-5	-
TGTGCCAGCAGCTGGGGGGACAGGGGGCAAAATCAGCCCCAGCATTTT	CASSWGDRGQNQPQHF	TRBV7-9	16	-	TRBJ1-5	TRBD1
TGTGCCAGCACCCAGGGGGGGCTAAGAGGTACGGAGTACACTGAAGCTTTCTTT	CASTQGGLRGTEYTEAFF	TRBV5-8	18	-	TRBJ1-1	TRBD1
TGTGCCAGCAGTGACTCAGCGGGAGCCTACGAGCAGTACTTC	CASSDSAGAYEQYF	TRBV6-4	14	-	TRBJ2-7	TRBD2
TGCAGCGTCAGAGGACAATCCTACGAGCAGTACTTC	CSVRGQSYEQYF	TRBV29-1	12	-	TRBJ2-7	-
TGTGCCAGCAGCCAAGGCGGCGGGGGGGTATCCGGGGAGCTGTTTTTT	CASSQGGGGVSGELFF	TRBV4-2	16	-	TRBJ2-2	TRBD2
TGTGCCAGTAGTACCCAGAACAGAGATACGCAGTATTTT	CASSTQNRDTQYF	TRBV19	13	-	TRBJ2-3	-
TGCAGCGTTCCTCGGGGAGCCCACACAGATACGCAGTATTTT	CSVPRGAHTDTQYF	TRBV29-1	14	-	TRBJ2-3	-